What follows are 10 T cell receptor beta chains derived from one specimen sequenced in a study of Ad26.COV2.S vaccination and SARS-CoV-2 variants. As to treatment: some 20 received Ad26.COV2.S at low or high dose, single or two shots; several received placebo; per-sample allocation not given. Specimens were obtained on day 63 following the first vaccine or placebo injection. Here immunoSEQ multiplex PCR was the method, and the copy in TCRdb shows in-frame clones only, minus some. The sample lists about 480,000 clones; approximately 90% were seen once. Specimen: peripheral blood, collected in a trial of Ad26.COV2.S vaccine versus placebo. The origin of the receptors is a person between 18 and 65 years old who received the Ad26.COV2.S COVID-19 vaccine or a placebo.

The chain recombines TRBV5-3 with TRBJ1-1; TRBD1 matches at 7 bases. TRBV5-3 is labeled an ORF, and its function is uncertain. CDR3 size: 16 residues. The V gene end was trimmed by 0 bases and the J gene end by 0 bases; junction bases not matched to a gene: 5. CDR3 sequence: CARSLVPGGMNTEAFF. DNA of the CDR3: TGTGCCAGAAGCTTGGTGCCAGGGGGGATGAACACTGAAGCTTTCTTT.

The V and J genes are TRBV10-3 and TRBJ1-3; 12 positions agree with TRBD1. This CDR3 region has 16 residues. Germline CDR1 is ENHRY and CDR2 is SYGVKD. V lost 5 bases to trimming and J lost 0 bases; unmatched junction nucleotides: 2. The CDR3 sequence is CAISLGQGASGNTIYF. CDR3 DNA: TGTGCCATCAGTTTGGGACAGGGGGCCTCTGGAAACACCATATATTTT.

J is TRBJ2-7 and V is TRBV25-1; maybe TRBD2 (5 bases). CDR3 length equals 11 residues. Trimming took off 6 bases at V and 7 bases at J, with 10 bases between the two ends. The germline V gene has CDR1 MGHDK and CDR2 SYGVNS. The chain's CDR3 is CASRDTGEQYF. The CDR3 region has the DNA TGTGCCAGCAGGGATACGGGGGAGCAGTACTTC.

The V gene is TRBV4-3, the J gene TRBJ2-1, with D possibly TRBD2 on 6 matching bases. Trimming removed 0 bases at V and 0 bases at J, with 12 bases between. Germline V gene lookup returns CDR1 LGHNA and CDR2 YSLEER. CDR3 length: 17 amino acids. DNA of the CDR3: TGCGCCAGCAGCCAAGATTTGCGGGGAAGCTCCTACAATGAGCAGTTCTTC. Its translation: CASSQDLRGSSYNEQFF.

The chain has TRBV19 and TRBJ1-2; no definite D call. The germline V gene encodes CDR1 LNHDA and CDR2 SQIVND (reference sequence). Trimming took off 6 bases at V and 5 bases at J, with 13 bases between the two ends. The CDR3 length is 13 residues. The CDR3 DNA reads as TGTGCCAGTAGCCTCCCATCGGGGTATGGCTACACCTTC. Protein product: CASSLPSGYGYTF.

This clone was observed a handful of times. This specimen includes other DNA sequences encoding the same CDR3. This chain links TRBV3-1 (or the pseudogene TRBV3-2) with TRBJ2-2; possible D gene TRBD1, 5 bases. The CDR3 loop spans 14 amino acids. Trimming stripped 4 bases from V and 1 base from J, with 7 bases between. CDR1 is LGHDT, CDR2 YNNKEL, per germline (reference sequence). For the CDR3, the DNA is TGTGCCAGCAGCCGGCAGGGGAACACCGGGGAGCTGTTTTTT. This sequence encodes CASSRQGNTGELFF.

The chain uses TRBV10-3 and TRBJ1-2; tentative D call: TRBD1 (6 bases). Per germline, CDR1 ENHRY and CDR2 SYGVKD. The V end was cut by 2 bases, the J end by 8 bases, with 21 bases between. The CDR3 covers 16 residues. This CDR3 is CAISESWGRSFGGYTF. The CDR3 bases are TGTGCCATCAGTGAGAGTTGGGGGCGCAGCTTTGGGGGCTACACCTTC.

This clone turned up a few times. The gene calls are TRBV7-2 and TRBJ1-1; a weak D match, TRBD1 (6 bases). Between the trimmed V and J ends, which lost 4 bases and 1 base, there was a span of 10 bases. Germline V gene lookup returns CDR1 SGHTA and CDR2 FQGNSA. The CDR3 loop spans 14 amino acids. The CDR3 coding sequence is TGTGCCAGCAGCTCCTCCAGGGGGAACACTGAAGCTTTCTTT. Its translation is CASSSSRGNTEAFF.

The CDR3 region has the DNA TGTGCCAGCAGCTTGGAGGCCGAGAACACTGAAGCTTTCTTT. Protein product: CASSLEAENTEAFF. The gene calls are TRBV5-4 and TRBJ1-1; D is undetermined. The CDR3 is 14 amino acids. V lost 0 bases and J lost 1, with 7 bases in between. CDR1 and CDR2 from the germline V gene are SGHNT and YYREEE (reference sequence).

The sample holds one count of this clone. This sequence joins TRBV24-1 and TRBJ1-1, with TRBD1 as a possible D gene (5 bases). The V end lost 8 bases, the J end lost 1 base, and 10 bases lay between the germline ends. CDR3 length: 13 amino acids. Germline loops: CDR1 KGHDR, CDR2 SFDVKD. The CDR3 protein is CATKAGGNTEAFF. The CDR3 nucleotides are TGTGCCACCAAAGCCGGGGGGAACACTGAAGCTTTCTTT.